This T cell receptor (beta chain) was sequenced during a study of control samples from healthy donors and cancer patients. CDR1 SEHNR and CDR2 FQNEAQ come from the germline V gene (reference sequence). The CDR3 has 15 amino acids. V lost 5 bases, J lost 0 bases, and 12 bases lay in between. Clones were sequenced by immunoSEQ multiplex PCR, and TCRdb holds only the in-frame ones, with some missing. The sample yields some 150,000 clones, approximately 94% seen once. Sequenced input: blood. The chain links TRBV7-9 to TRBJ2-3; D tentatively fits TRBD1 or TRBD2 (6 bases each). The source is a man aged 40-49 years in good health. The CDR3 loop is CASSRGTISTDTQYF. Written as DNA, the CDR3 is TGTGCCAGCAGCCGCGGGACAATCAGCACAGATACGCAGTATTTT.